The TCR beta chain described here comes from a study of human T cells and chemical hapten exposure. Findings and limits, study-wide: There was alopecia in the donors, so their immune response may differ from that of healthy people.

Stated time point: pre-sensitization, week 0. Stated treatment: therapeutic diphenylcyclopropenone sensitization with weekly scalp DPC. Sample donors consisted of patients with alopecia, aged 18 to 70 years, who were suitable for DPC. Note on this clonotype: The antigen remains undetermined.

Germline values: CDR1 MNHEY, CDR2 SVGEGT. J gave up 4 bases and V 0 bases, and 4 bases lay outside the gene matches. This CDR3 has 15 residues. MiXCR was run by TCRdb on the RACE reads, yielding one entry per CDR3 protein. Here the sample spans about 290,000 distinct CDR3 sequences, around 7.7% being singletons. Specimen: whole blood, collected in connection with sensitization to the hapten diphenylcyclopropenone (DPC). The chain links TRBV6-2 or TRBV6-3 to TRBJ2-3; the match to TRBD1 covers 7 bases. This TCR was sampled from a man between 18 and 35 years old with alopecia areata. Some clones in this sample may be carry-over from other donors' samples. The DNA for the CDR3 is TGTGCCAGCAGTTACTCCGAAACAGGGGCAGATACGCAGTATTTT. Amino acids: CASSYSETGADTQYF.